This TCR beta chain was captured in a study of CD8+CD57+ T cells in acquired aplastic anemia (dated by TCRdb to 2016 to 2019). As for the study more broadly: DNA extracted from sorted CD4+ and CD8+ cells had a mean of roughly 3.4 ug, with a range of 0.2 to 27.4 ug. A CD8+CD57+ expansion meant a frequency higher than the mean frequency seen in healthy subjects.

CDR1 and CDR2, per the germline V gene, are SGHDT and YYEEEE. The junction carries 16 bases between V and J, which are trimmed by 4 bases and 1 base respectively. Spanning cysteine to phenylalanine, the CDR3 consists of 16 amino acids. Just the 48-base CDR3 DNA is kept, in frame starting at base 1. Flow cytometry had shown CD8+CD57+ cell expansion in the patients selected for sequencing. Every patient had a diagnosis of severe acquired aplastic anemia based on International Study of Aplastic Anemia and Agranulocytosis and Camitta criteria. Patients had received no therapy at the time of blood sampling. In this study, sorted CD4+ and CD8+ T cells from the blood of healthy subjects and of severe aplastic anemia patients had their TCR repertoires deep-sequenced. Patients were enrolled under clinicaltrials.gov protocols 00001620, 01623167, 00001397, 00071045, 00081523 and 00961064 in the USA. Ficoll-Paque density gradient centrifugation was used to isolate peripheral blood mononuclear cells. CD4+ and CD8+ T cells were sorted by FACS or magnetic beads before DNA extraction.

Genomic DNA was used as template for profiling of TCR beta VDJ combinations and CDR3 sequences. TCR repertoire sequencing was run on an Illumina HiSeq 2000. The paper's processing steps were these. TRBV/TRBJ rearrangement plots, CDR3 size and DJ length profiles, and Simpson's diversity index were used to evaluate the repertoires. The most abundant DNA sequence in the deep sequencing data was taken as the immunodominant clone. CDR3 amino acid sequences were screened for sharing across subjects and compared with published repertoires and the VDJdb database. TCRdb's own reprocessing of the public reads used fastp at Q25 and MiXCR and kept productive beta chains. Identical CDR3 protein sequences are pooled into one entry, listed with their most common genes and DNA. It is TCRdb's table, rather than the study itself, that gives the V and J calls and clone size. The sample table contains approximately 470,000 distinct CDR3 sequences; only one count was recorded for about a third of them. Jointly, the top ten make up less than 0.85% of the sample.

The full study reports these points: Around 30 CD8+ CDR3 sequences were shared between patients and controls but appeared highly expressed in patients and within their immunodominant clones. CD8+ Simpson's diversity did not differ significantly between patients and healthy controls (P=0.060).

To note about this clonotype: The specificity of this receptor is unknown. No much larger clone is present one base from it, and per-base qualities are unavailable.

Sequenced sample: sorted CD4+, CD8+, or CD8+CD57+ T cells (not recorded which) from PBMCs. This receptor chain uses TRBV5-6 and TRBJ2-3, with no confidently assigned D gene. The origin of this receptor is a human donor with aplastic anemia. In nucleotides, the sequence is TGTGCCAGCAGCACGTTCCGCTGGGCTGGCACAGATACGCAGTATTTT. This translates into CASSTFRWAGTDTQYF.